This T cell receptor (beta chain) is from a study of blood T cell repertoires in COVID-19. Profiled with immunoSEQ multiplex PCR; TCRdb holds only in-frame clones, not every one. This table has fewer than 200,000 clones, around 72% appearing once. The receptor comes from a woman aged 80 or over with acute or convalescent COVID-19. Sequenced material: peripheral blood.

CDR3 residues: CATSDTRTGGIYEQYF. In DNA, the CDR3 is TGTGCCACCAGTGATACCCGGACTGGGGGGATCTACGAGCAGTACTTC. The V and J genes are TRBV24-1 and TRBJ2-7, with D possibly matching TRBD2 (6 bases). The germline V gene has CDR1 KGHDR and CDR2 SFDVKD. This CDR3 spans 16 amino acids. V was clipped by 3 bases and J by 3 bases, with 17 bases between them.